This T cell receptor beta chain was recorded in a study of blood T cell repertoires in COVID-19. In the study overall: Sites across the United States, Italy and Spain contributed samples from acute and convalescent COVID-19.

CDR1 MNHEY and CDR2 SMNVEV come from the germline V gene (reference sequence). This CDR3 region has 15 residues. V lost 7 bases and J lost 3; bases outside the gene matches: 11. The table came from immunoSEQ multiplex PCR; TCRdb's copy has only in-frame clones and leaves some out. Counted here are around 250,000 clones, roughly 85% occurring once; the ten biggest clones make up roughly 5%. This clone was observed a few times. This sequence was found in a man in his fifties or sixties with active or convalescent COVID-19. The chain uses TRBV27 and TRBJ2-7; 8 bases line up with TRBD1. The sequenced material came from peripheral blood. The CDR3 DNA follows: TGTGCCAGCAACAGGGGGACAAGGGGGCACTACGAGCAGTACTTC. Translated: CASNRGTRGHYEQYF.